Each of the 19 T cell receptor beta chains below was sequenced from the same sample in a study of blood T cell repertoires in COVID-19. Only in-frame clones appear in the TCRdb table, and some are missing; sequencing was by immunoSEQ multiplex PCR. Of more than 45,000 clones listed, 85% to 90% are singletons. Sequenced input: peripheral blood. The receptors here all came from a human donor in a cohort sampled during active COVID-19.

The chain couples TRBV15 to TRBJ2-1; 7 bases fit TRBD1. Germline V CDR1 and CDR2: LNHNV, YYDKDF (reference sequence). The CDR3 spans 16 residues. V lost 1 base, J lost 4 bases, and 7 bases stayed unmatched. CDR3: CATSRGLGGRYNEQFF. DNA of the CDR3: TGTGCCACCAGCAGAGGCTTAGGGGGCAGGTACAATGAGCAGTTCTTC.

The table lists this clone with a count of one. CDR3 region: CASSDVGRGAQETQYF. The CDR3 DNA follows: TGTGCCAGCAGTGATGTAGGGCGGGGGGCCCAAGAGACCCAGTACTTC. This chain connects TRBV25-1 to TRBJ2-5; 8 bases map to TRBD2. This CDR3 is built from 16 residues. Germline loops: CDR1 MGHDK, CDR2 SYGVNS. With 3 bases clipped from V and 1 base from J, the junction kept 7 bases outside the gene matches.

The chain links TRBV11-3 to TRBJ1-2; 8 bases align to TRBD1. This CDR3 has 16 amino acids. Germline CDR1 and CDR2: SGHNT and YENEEA. The J segment lost 0 bases and the V segment lost 8 bases, leaving 11 bases of the junction unmatched. CDR3 in amino acids: CASGLITGGTNYGYTF. The CDR3 bases are TGTGCCAGCGGTTTGATTACAGGGGGTACTAACTATGGCTACACCTTC. The full variable domain, its missing parts supplied by reference TRBV11-3 and TRBJ1-2, is EAGVVQSPRYKIIEKKQPVAFWCNPISGHNTLYWYLQNLGQGPELLIRYENEEAVDDSQLPKDRFSAERLKGVDSTLKIQPAELGDSAVYLCASGLITGGTNYGYTFGSGTRLTVV.

This clone was recorded only once. The chain has TRBV9 and TRBJ2-7, with TRBD1 matching 11 bases. Germline trimming cut 4 bases from V and 3 bases from J; bases unmatched to any gene: 3. The CDR3 is made up of 14 amino acids. Per the germline V gene, CDR1 is SGDLS and CDR2 is YYNGEE. CDR3 coding DNA: TGTGCCAGCAGCTCGGGACAGGGGGTCTACGAGCAGTACTTC. Amino acid sequence: CASSSGQGVYEQYF.

This clone has a handful of counts. The chain couples TRBV7-3 to TRBJ2-7; D remains ambiguous. Looked up from germline, CDR1 is SGHTA and CDR2 is FQGTGA. Trimming shortened V by 4 bases and J by 2 bases, and 12 bases separated the two germline ends. CDR3 size: 14 residues. CDR3 protein: CASSSIGQPYEQYF. The DNA for the CDR3 is TGTGCCAGCAGCTCGATTGGGCAGCCCTACGAGCAGTACTTC.

V and J are TRBV30 and TRBJ1-5; D not certain. The germline gives CDR1 GTSNPN, CDR2 SVGIG (reference sequence). Trimming shortened V by 1 base and J by 0 bases, and 7 bases separated the two germline ends. This CDR3 region has 14 residues. The CDR3 DNA follows: TGTGCCTGGAGTGACACCAATAGCAATCAGCCCCAGCATTTT. Translation gives CAWSDTNSNQPQHF.

This clone has only one observation. J is TRBJ1-1 and V is TRBV5-1; TRBD1 aligns across 9 bases. This CDR3 has 14 residues. The germline V gene encodes CDR1 SGHRS and CDR2 YFSETQ. The ends lost 4 bases at V and 5 bases at J; junction bases unmatched: 6. CDR3 nucleotides: TGCGCCAGCAGCCTAAGCGGGACAGGGACTGAAGCTTTCTTT. It translates to CASSLSGTGTEAFF.

The V call is TRBV20-1, the J call TRBJ2-1; perhaps TRBD1 as D (5 bases). The CDR3 contains 11 residues. V was clipped by 5 bases and J by 14 bases, with 16 bases between them. The V gene's germline CDR1 is DFQATT and CDR2 SNEGSKA (reference sequence). The CDR3 spells CSAFHKAREFF. CDR3 nucleotide sequence: TGCAGTGCTTTCCATAAAGCCAGGGAGTTCTTC.

The chain employs TRBV9 and TRBJ2-3, with TRBD2 identical over 10 bases. CDR1 is SGDLS and CDR2 is YYNGEE in the germline V gene. The ends lost 1 base at V and 2 bases at J; junction bases unmatched: 10. The CDR3 sequence is 18 residues long. The CDR3 reads CASSVNLAGGTITDTQYF. DNA of the CDR3: TGTGCCAGCAGCGTAAATTTAGCGGGGGGCACCATCACAGATACGCAGTATTTT.

The J gene is TRBJ1-1, the V gene TRBV16, with no clear D. This CDR3 has 14 residues. The germline V gene encodes CDR1 KGHSY and CDR2 FQNENV. The ends were cut back, 3 bases at V and 3 bases at J, with 11 bases in the middle. CDR3 in DNA: TGTGCCAGCAGCCACCTCCCCGGGGACACTGAAGCTTTCTTT. The encoded protein is CASSHLPGDTEAFF. The whole variable domain, remainder taken from reference TRBV16 and TRBJ1-1, is GEEVAQTPKHLVRGEGQKAKLYCAPIKGHSYVFWYQQVLKNEFKFLISFQNENVFDETGMPKERFSAKCLPNSPCSLEIQATKLEDSAVYFCASSHLPGDTEAFFGQGTRLTVV.

The sample holds a few counts of this clone. The V and J genes are TRBV19 and TRBJ2-3; 7 bases map to TRBD2. Germline-derived CDR1 and CDR2 are LNHDA and SQIVND (reference sequence). J was trimmed by 4 bases and V by 5 bases; bases with no gene match: 12. The CDR3 has 16 amino acids. The CDR3 loop is CASSPRLAVYPDTQYF. The CDR3 nucleotides are TGTGCCAGTAGTCCGAGACTAGCCGTGTATCCAGATACGCAGTATTTT.

The chain recombines TRBV4-3 with TRBJ2-3, with 7 bases lining up with TRBD1. Germline lookup yields CDR1 LGHNA and CDR2 YSLEER. With 1 base clipped from V and 3 bases from J, the junction kept 4 bases outside the gene matches. The length of the CDR3 is 15 residues. CDR3 sequence reads: CASSQGTGKTDTQYF. The CDR3 nucleotides are TGCGCCAGCAGCCAAGGGACAGGAAAAACAGATACGCAGTATTTT.

V is TRBV12-3 or TRBV12-4 and J is TRBJ2-4; tentative D call: TRBD2 (6 bases). The CDR3 runs to 12 residues. Trimming removed 8 bases from V and 8 bases from J, with 13 bases in between. CDR3 DNA: TGTGCCAGCGGGACTCCCATTGACATTCAGTACTTC. Translation: CASGTPIDIQYF.

The rearrangement joins TRBV27 to TRBJ1-2; the D is unclear. The germline gives CDR1 MNHEY, CDR2 SMNVEV (reference sequence). The CDR3 is 14 amino acids. Trimming shortened V by 6 bases and J by 5 bases, and 16 bases separated the two germline ends. The CDR3 sequence is CASSKNDEVYGYTF. The CDR3 DNA follows: TGTGCCAGCAGCAAAAATGACGAGGTTTATGGCTACACCTTC.

The chain is built from TRBV3-1 (or the pseudogene TRBV3-2) and TRBJ1-2, with a possible D match to TRBD1 (5 bases). This CDR3 spans 12 amino acids. Germline CDR1 and CDR2: LGHDT and YNNKEL (reference sequence). The V end lost 2 bases, the J end lost 10 bases, and 11 bases lay between the germline ends. In nucleotides, the CDR3 is TGTGCCAGCAGCCAAACGCGGGACTTCTACACCTTC. Residues: CASSQTRDFYTF.

This clone turned up a few times. This chain links TRBV7-6 with TRBJ2-2; D is perhaps TRBD1 (6 bases). Germline CDR1 reads SGHVS; CDR2 reads FNYEAQ. Trimming removed 5 bases at V and 0 bases at J, with 13 bases between. CDR3 length: 16 amino acids. Here the CDR3 reads CASSDRRRANTGELFF. The CDR3 DNA sequence: TGTGCCAGCAGCGACAGGCGGCGCGCGAACACCGGGGAGCTGTTTTTT.

This chain links TRBV7-2 with TRBJ2-3, with 7 bases matching TRBD1. Trimming took 5 bases from V and 2 from J; bases not matched to a gene: 10. This CDR3 contains 16 residues. Germline V gene data show CDR1 as SGHTA and CDR2 as FQGNSA. Here the CDR3 reads CASSQEGDRPTDTQYF. CDR3 bases: TGTGCCAGCAGCCAGGAAGGGGACAGACCCACAGATACGCAGTATTTT.

The CDR3 DNA reads TGTGCCAGCAGTATAGAAGCGGGGCAAGCAGATACGCAGTATTTT. It is translated as CASSIEAGQADTQYF. The chain employs TRBV2 and TRBJ2-3, with 7 bases lining up with TRBD2. This CDR3 is built from 15 residues. Germline lookup yields CDR1 SNHLY and CDR2 FYNNEI. J lost 4 bases, V lost 5 bases, and 9 bases had no gene match.

The rearrangement links TRBV7-2 to TRBJ2-3; a possible D gene is TRBD2 (5 bases). Germline lookup yields CDR1 SGHTA and CDR2 FQGNSA. The CDR3 is made up of 14 amino acids. V gave up 4 bases and J gave up 0 bases, with 8 bases separating them. CDR3 protein: CASSSGLSTDTQYF. CDR3 DNA sequence: TGTGCCAGCAGCTCAGGACTGAGCACAGATACGCAGTATTTT.